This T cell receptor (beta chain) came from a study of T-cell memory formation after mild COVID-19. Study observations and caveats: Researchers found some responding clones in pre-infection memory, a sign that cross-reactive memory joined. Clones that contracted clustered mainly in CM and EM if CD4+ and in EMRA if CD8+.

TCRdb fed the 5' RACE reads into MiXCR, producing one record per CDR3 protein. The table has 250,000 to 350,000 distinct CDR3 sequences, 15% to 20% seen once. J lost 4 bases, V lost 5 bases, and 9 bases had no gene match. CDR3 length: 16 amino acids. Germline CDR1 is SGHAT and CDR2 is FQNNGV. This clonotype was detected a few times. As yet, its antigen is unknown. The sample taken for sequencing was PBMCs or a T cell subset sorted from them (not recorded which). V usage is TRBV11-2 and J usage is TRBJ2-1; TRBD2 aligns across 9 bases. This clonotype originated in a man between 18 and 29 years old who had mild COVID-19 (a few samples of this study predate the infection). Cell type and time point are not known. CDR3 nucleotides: TGTGCCAGCAGCCCCCGGGTCAGCGGGGGGTACAATGAGCAGTTCTTC. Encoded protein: CASSPRVSGGYNEQFF.